This TCR beta chain was sequenced during a study of cytomegalovirus exposure and HLA in healthy donors. Overall study context: Falling in the Caucasian-associated ancestry cluster were 65% to 90% of under 500 genotyped donors.

Participants comprised healthy donors of bone marrow. General observations from the study: Previous analysis showed most TCR beta V segments were productive about 87% or about 30% of the time. Later analysis associated a missense DCLRE1C variant with TCR beta V- and J-gene trimming.

Notes on this clone: Its antigen remains unidentified.

It was with 60 Vbeta and 13 Jbeta primers that the PCR ran. Assay: immunoSEQ multiplex PCR; the TCRdb copy retains only in-frame clones and omits some. Among some 140,000 clones, over 75% were seen once, and the ten largest hold roughly 5.3%. This clonotype originated in a woman between 40 and 55 years old in good health and CMV-seropositive. Sequencing was performed on PBMCs.

The CDR3 region has the DNA TGTGCCAGCAGCTTGTTAGTAGGGGAATTGGAGACCCAGTACTTC. Protein: CASSLLVGELETQYF. V is TRBV7-6 and J is TRBJ2-5; a possible D gene is TRBD1 (5 bases). Trimming took off 3 bases at V and 5 bases at J, with 16 bases between the two ends. The V gene's germline CDR1 is SGHVS and CDR2 FNYEAQ. The CDR3 has 15 residues. Filled out from reference TRBV7-6 and TRBJ2-5, the complete variable domain reads GAGVSQSPRYKVTKRGQDVALRCDPISGHVSLYWYRQALGQGPEFLTYFNYEAQQDKSGLPNDRFSAERPEGSISTLTIQRTEQRDSAMYRCASSLLVGELETQYFGPGTRLLVL.